Below are 30 T cell receptor beta chains sequenced from a single sample in a study of T cells after yellow fever vaccination. TCRdb reprocessed the 5' RACE reads via MiXCR and lists one record per CDR3 protein. The table has a few hundred thousand distinct CDR3 sequences, less than 20% seen once; the top ten hold roughly an eighth. Sequenced material: PBMCs, taken 15 days after the yellow fever booster vaccination. Every receptor here comes from a man aged 30 to 39 who received the YFV17D yellow fever vaccine.

This clonotype occurred a few times. V and J are TRBV5-1 and TRBJ2-7; tentative D call: TRBD2 (6 bases). The germline V gene has CDR1 SGHRS and CDR2 YFSETQ. Between the trimmed V and J ends, which lost 0 bases and 9 bases, there was a span of 7 bases. The CDR3 extends over 11 amino acids. The chain's CDR3 is CASSLDGGQYF. Here the CDR3 DNA reads TGCGCCAGCAGCTTGGACGGGGGGCAGTACTTC.

The V gene is TRBV29-1, the J gene TRBJ2-7, with 10 bases that match TRBD1. The CDR3 is 13 residues long. V was pared by 7 bases and J by 2 bases, with 5 bases of the junction left unmatched. Germline V gene sequence: CDR1 SQVTM, CDR2 ANQGSEA. This chain's CDR3 is CSDRDRGTYEQYF. The CDR3 DNA reads TGCAGCGACCGGGACAGGGGAACCTACGAGCAGTACTTC.

This clonotype was found a few times. The chain links TRBV20-1 to TRBJ2-2, with 9 positions matching TRBD2. Germline CDR1 and CDR2: DFQATT and SNEGSKA (reference sequence). V gave up 5 bases and J gave up 1 base; unmatched junction bases: 5. This CDR3 comprises 15 residues. Here the CDR3 reads CSAFSGRGNTGELFF. CDR3 DNA sequence: TGCAGTGCTTTTAGCGGGAGAGGGAACACCGGGGAGCTGTTTTTT.

There are a few counts of this clonotype. The chain is built from TRBV29-1 and TRBJ2-5; D not resolved. The CDR3 totals 12 residues. The germline V gene encodes CDR1 SQVTM and CDR2 ANQGSEA. The V and J ends lost 4 bases and 3 bases respectively, with 9 bases between them. The CDR3 here is CSVGDSKETQYF. CDR3 coding DNA: TGCAGCGTTGGTGACTCTAAAGAGACCCAGTACTTC.

This clonotype was seen more than once but under ten times. DNA for the CDR3: TGCGCCAGCAGCCGCGGGACTAGCGGGTTCTACGAGCAGTACTTC. Its translation is CASSRGTSGFYEQYF. The chain has TRBV10-1 and TRBJ2-7, with 12 bases lining up with TRBD2. The junction had 6 bases not matched to a gene; V was cut back by 6 bases and J by 3 bases. Per germline, CDR1 WNHNN and CDR2 SYGVQD (reference sequence). The CDR3 extends over 15 amino acids.

This clonotype was seen a handful of times. V gene TRBV28 combines with J gene TRBJ2-7; D is tentatively TRBD1 or TRBD2 (5 bases each). Germline-derived CDR1 and CDR2 are MDHEN and SYDVKM. The length of the CDR3 is 13 residues. Deletions cut 6 bases from V and 6 bases from J, with 15 bases between. The CDR3 DNA reads TGTGCCAGCAGCCGGGACGGAGTTTCCGAGCAGTACTTC. It translates to CASSRDGVSEQYF.

This chain links TRBV29-1 with TRBJ2-1; D might be TRBD1 (6 bases). In germline, CDR1 is SQVTM, CDR2 ANQGSEA. The CDR3 is made up of 15 amino acids. Trimming shortened V by 0 bases and J by 5 bases, and 14 bases separated the two germline ends. CDR3 DNA: TGCAGCGTTGAAGAACTAGAGGGGGTCAACAATGAGCAGTTCTTC. As protein: CSVEELEGVNNEQFF.

The rearrangement links TRBV25-1 to TRBJ2-2; 7 bases match TRBD1. V was clipped by 3 bases and J by 3 bases; unmatched bases: 10. Germline CDR1 and CDR2: MGHDK and SYGVNS. CDR3 size: 17 residues. The CDR3 nucleotides are TGTGCCAGCAGTGATTCCGGGGCAGGGGGTTACACCGGGGAGCTGTTTTTT. It is translated as CASSDSGAGGYTGELFF. The complete variable domain, with remaining parts taken from reference TRBV25-1 and TRBJ2-2, reads EADIYQTPRYLVIGTGKKITLECSQTMGHDKMYWYQQDPGMELHLIHYSYGVNSTEKGDLSSESTVSRIRTEHFPLTLESARPSHTSQYLCASSDSGAGGYTGELFFGEGSRLTVL.

This clonotype came up a few times. The CDR3 loop reads CASSLGLLGRDSPLHF. The CDR3 nucleotides read TGTGCCAGCAGTTTGGGACTTTTAGGTCGGGATTCACCCCTCCACTTT. The chain is built from TRBV12-3 or TRBV12-4 and TRBJ1-6, with TRBD1 as a possible D gene (5 bases). CDR3 length equals 16 residues. Trimming took off 3 bases at V and 8 bases at J, with 17 bases between the two ends.

Ten or more counts support this clonotype. The chain is built from TRBV6-5 and TRBJ1-1; D gene ambiguous. CDR1 is MNHEY and CDR2 is SVGAGI in the germline V gene. This CDR3 region has 12 residues. Trimming shortened V by 0 bases and J by 2 bases, and 1 base separated the two germline ends. Written as DNA, the CDR3 is TGTGCCAGCAGTTACTCCAACACTGAAGCTTTCTTT. Its translation: CASSYSNTEAFF.

This clonotype was detected a few times. This chain links TRBV7-2 with TRBJ2-3; possible D gene TRBD1, 5 bases. Trimming removed 3 bases from V and 1 base from J, with 14 bases in between. This CDR3 has 16 residues. Germline V lookup: CDR1 SGHTA, CDR2 FQGNSA. In nucleotides, the CDR3 is TGTGCCAGCAGCTTCCCTTTTCAGGGCGGCACAGATACGCAGTATTTT. This encodes CASSFPFQGGTDTQYF. Filled out from reference TRBV7-2 and TRBJ2-3, the complete variable domain reads GAGVSQSPSNKVTEKGKDVELRCDPISGHTALYWYRQSLGQGLEFLIYFQGNSAPDKSGLPSDRFSAERTGGSVSTLTIQRTQQEDSAVYLCASSFPFQGGTDTQYFGPGTRLTVL.

This clonotype has a handful of counts. The rearrangement joins TRBV5-4 to TRBJ2-5, with 10 bases fitting TRBD2. The V gene end was trimmed by 4 bases and the J gene end by 2 bases; junction bases not matched to a gene: 5. In germline, CDR1 is SGHNT, CDR2 YYREEE (reference sequence). This CDR3 has 15 residues. CDR3 sequence (DNA): TGTGCCAGCAGCAAGAAACTAGCGGGACAAGAGACCCAGTACTTC. Its translation: CASSKKLAGQETQYF.

The CDR3 DNA sequence: TGCAGTGTGAGGCCCCCGGGAGGGTTTTACAATGAGCAGTTCTTC. It yields the protein CSVRPPGGFYNEQFF. This rearrangement joins TRBV20-1 to TRBJ2-1, with TRBD2 identical over 8 bases. V trimming: 7 bases; J trimming: 4 bases; junction bases outside the gene matches: 12. The CDR3 is made up of 15 amino acids. Per germline, CDR1 DFQATT and CDR2 SNEGSKA (reference sequence).

The chain combines TRBV25-1 with TRBJ2-7; 7 bases map to TRBD1. The V gene end was trimmed by 3 bases and the J gene end by 9 bases; junction bases not matched to a gene: 11. CDR1 is MGHDK, CDR2 SYGVNS, per germline. This CDR3 is 14 amino acids long. This CDR3 reads CASSDPGRGQGQYF. The CDR3, as DNA: TGTGCCAGCAGTGACCCCGGAAGGGGGCAAGGGCAGTACTTC.

This clonotype was counted a few times. The chain employs TRBV4-1 and TRBJ2-3; 7 bases map to TRBD2. The germline gives CDR1 MGHRA, CDR2 YSYEKL. Trimming at V came to 4 bases and at J to 6 bases, leaving 10 bases not matched to a gene. The length of the CDR3 is 15 residues. The CDR3 DNA reads TGCGCCAGCAGCCTGACTAGCCGGGAGATGGATACGCAGTATTTT. Translated: CASSLTSREMDTQYF.

This clonotype was detected only a few times. For the CDR3, the DNA is TGCAGTGCTAGAGGGCTCCAGGGTCCAGCGGATACGCAGTATTTT. Translated, it gives CSARGLQGPADTQYF. The rearrangement uses TRBV20-1 and TRBJ2-3; D is possibly TRBD1 (5 bases). The germline V gene encodes CDR1 DFQATT and CDR2 SNEGSKA (reference sequence). The CDR3 contains 15 residues. The V gene lost 1 base and the J gene lost 6 bases, with 17 bases spanning the gap.

This clonotype was observed a handful of times. The chain has TRBV9 and TRBJ2-1, with a possible D match to TRBD2 (5 bases). Germline V CDR1 and CDR2: SGDLS, YYNGEE. The CDR3 totals 13 residues. V gave up 3 bases and J gave up 5 bases, with 9 bases separating them. In DNA form, the CDR3 reads TGTGCCAGCAGCGCACTAGAGAACAATGAGCAGTTCTTC. Its protein product is CASSALENNEQFF.

The V gene is TRBV2, the J gene TRBJ2-6; D is unclear. Germline V gene data show CDR1 as SNHLY and CDR2 as FYNNEI. The CDR3 length is 18 residues. The CDR3 nucleotides are TGTACCATCAGCCCCTTCACCCGCGGAAGCTCTGGGGCCAACGTCCTGACTTTC. Translating it yields CTISPFTRGSSGANVLTF.

The chain combines TRBV6-2 or TRBV6-3 with TRBJ2-5, with D perhaps matching TRBD2 (6 bases). The V end was cut by 5 bases, the J end by 7 bases, with 17 bases between. Germline-derived CDR1 and CDR2 are MNHEY and SVGEGT. CDR3 size: 14 residues. CDR3 sequence (DNA): TGTGCCAGCAGTCAAGGCGGGACCGGGGCGACCCAGTACTTC. Translating gives CASSQGGTGATQYF.

The J gene is TRBJ2-1, the V gene TRBV6-2 or TRBV6-3; TRBD2 agrees at 7 bases. V gave up 7 bases and J gave up 6 bases; unmatched junction bases: 12. CDR1 and CDR2 from the germline V gene are MNHEY and SVGEGT. This CDR3 is built from 15 residues. This chain's CDR3 is CASNWGGYSINEQFF. The CDR3 DNA follows: TGTGCCAGCAATTGGGGAGGGTATAGTATCAATGAGCAGTTCTTC.

The CDR3 here is CSVRDTEAFF. Here the CDR3 DNA reads TGCAGCGTAAGGGACACTGAAGCTTTCTTT. This sequence joins TRBV29-1 and TRBJ1-1; no firm D call. The CDR3 is 10 residues long. Trimming removed 6 bases at V and 3 bases at J, with 5 bases between. Per the germline V gene, CDR1 is SQVTM and CDR2 is ANQGSEA.

This rearrangement joins TRBV29-1 to TRBJ1-1; D ambiguous. Germline V gene lookup returns CDR1 SQVTM and CDR2 ANQGSEA. This CDR3 region has 14 residues. V lost 3 bases to trimming and J lost 7 bases, with 18 bases between them. The CDR3 here is CSVDGLSGRSEAFF. The DNA for the CDR3 is TGCAGCGTTGATGGACTGTCCGGGAGAAGTGAAGCTTTCTTT.

This clonotype was seen a few times. This chain links TRBV18 with TRBJ2-5; no firm D call. Germline V CDR1 and CDR2: KGHSH, LQKENI. The CDR3 extends over 13 amino acids. V was clipped by 3 bases and J by 5 bases, with 10 bases between them. The CDR3 coding sequence is TGTGCCAGCTCACCCCTTAGTGCGGAGACCCAGTACTTC. Translated: CASSPLSAETQYF. Full variable domain (remainder filled in from reference TRBV18 and TRBJ2-5): NAGVMQNPRHLVRRRGQEARLRCSPMKGHSHVYWYRQLPEEGLKFMVYLQKENIIDESGMPKERFSAEFPKEGPSILRIQQVVRGDSAAYFCASSPLSAETQYFGPGTRLLVL.

This clonotype showed up just a few times. This sequence joins TRBV29-1 and TRBJ2-1; no definite D call. The CDR3 length is 12 residues. Trimming cost V 7 bases and J 7 bases, with 14 bases left between them. Germline CDR1 SQVTM, CDR2 ANQGSEA. CDR3 protein: CSASLMGNEQFF. CDR3 nucleotides: TGCAGCGCATCTTTAATGGGGAATGAGCAGTTCTTC.

This clonotype turned up a few times. The chain links TRBV5-4 to TRBJ2-5; 7 positions match TRBD1. In germline, CDR1 is SGHNT, CDR2 YYREEE (reference sequence). This CDR3 spans 14 amino acids. V was pared by 2 bases and J by 2 bases, with 3 bases of the junction left unmatched. Here the CDR3 reads CASSFPDRQETQYF. CDR3 DNA: TGTGCCAGCAGCTTTCCGGACAGGCAAGAGACCCAGTACTTC.

This clonotype occurred a few times. The chain joins TRBV7-9 to TRBJ2-1, with a weak D call TRBD2 (6 bases). V gave up 8 bases and J gave up 5 bases, with 7 bases separating them. The CDR3 has 11 amino acids. Germline assignment: CDR1 SEHNR and CDR2 FQNEAQ (reference sequence). The CDR3 loop reads CASQRDNEQFF. CDR3 coding DNA: TGTGCCAGCCAGCGGGACAATGAGCAGTTCTTC. Full variable domain (remainder filled in from reference TRBV7-9 and TRBJ2-1): DTGVSQNPRHKITKRGQNVTFRCDPISEHNRLYWYRQTLGQGPEFLTYFQNEAQLEKSRLLSDRFSAERPKGSFSTLEIQRTEQGDSAMYLCASQRDNEQFFGPGTRLTVL.

The chain employs TRBV7-8 and TRBJ2-3; tentative D call: TRBD1 (5 bases). Trimming left V 5 bases short and J 2 bases short, with 11 bases between. CDR3 size: 14 residues. Germline loops: CDR1 SGHVS, CDR2 FQNEAQ. As DNA, the CDR3 is TGTGCCAGCAGCGAGGACACAATCACAGATACGCAGTATTTT. It is translated as CASSEDTITDTQYF.

This clonotype was counted between two and nine times. The chain has TRBV7-3 and TRBJ2-3, with D possibly TRBD2 on 6 matching bases. This CDR3 is built from 15 residues. V was pared by 2 bases and J by 2 bases, with 11 bases between. The germline CDR1 and CDR2 sequences are SGHTA and FQGTGA. In DNA, the CDR3 is TGTGCCAGCAGCTTATGGGGCGGGGACACAGATACGCAGTATTTT. Amino acids: CASSLWGGDTDTQYF.

This clonotype turned up a few times. The J gene is TRBJ2-7, the V gene TRBV18; D is unclear. V was cut by 0 bases and J by 4 bases, with 7 bases left in between. The CDR3 runs 13 residues. Germline V gene data show CDR1 as KGHSH and CDR2 as LQKENI. CDR3 sequence reads: CASSPPRSYEQYF. The CDR3 coding sequence is TGTGCCAGCTCACCACCCCGCAGTTACGAGCAGTACTTC.

This chain links TRBV25-1 with TRBJ2-7; maybe TRBD1 (6 bases). This CDR3 has 11 residues. Trimming pared 8 bases from V and 6 bases from J, leaving 11 bases between. Germline loops: CDR1 MGHDK, CDR2 SYGVNS. CDR3 protein: CASGDIGEQYF. For the CDR3, the DNA is TGTGCCAGCGGGGACATTGGCGAGCAGTACTTC.